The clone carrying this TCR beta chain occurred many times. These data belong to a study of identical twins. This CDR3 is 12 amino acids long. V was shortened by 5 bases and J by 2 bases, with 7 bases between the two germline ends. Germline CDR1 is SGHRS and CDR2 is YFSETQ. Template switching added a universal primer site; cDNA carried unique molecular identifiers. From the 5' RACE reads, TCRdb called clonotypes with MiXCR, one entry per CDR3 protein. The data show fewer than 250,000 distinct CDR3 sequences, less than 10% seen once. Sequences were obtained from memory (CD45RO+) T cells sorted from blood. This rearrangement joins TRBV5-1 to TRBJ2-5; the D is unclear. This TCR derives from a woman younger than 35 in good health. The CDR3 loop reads CASSSRQETQYF. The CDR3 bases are TGCGCCAGCAGTAGTCGGCAAGAGACCCAGTACTTC.